The entry that follows covers one T cell receptor (beta chain) sequence. Losses at the gene ends were 1 base for V and 0 bases for J; bases not matched to a gene: 3. Germline V gene sequence: CDR1 SGHKS, CDR2 YYEKEE (reference sequence). The CDR3 runs to 16 residues. Repertoires were generated with immunoSEQ multiplex PCR, while TCRdb's copy carries only in-frame clones and drops some. The sample yields about 390,000 clones, approximately 89% seen once. This record belongs to a study of blood T cell repertoires in COVID-19. Study at large: T cells, B-cell-depleted T cells, or PBMCs provided the cDNA or gDNA that served as material.

This receptor was identified in a woman in her fifties or sixties with COVID-19, enrolled during active disease. The material sequenced was peripheral blood. The genes are TRBV5-5 and TRBJ1-3, with 8 bases aligning to TRBD1. CDR3 sequence (DNA): TGTGCCAGCAGCTTGCCGGGACAGGTCTCTGGAAACACCATATATTTT. It is translated as CASSLPGQVSGNTIYF.